The 3 T cell receptor beta chains listed next were all sequenced from one sample in a study of regulatory T cells in long-lasting Graves disease. CDR3 regions were amplified by Arm-PCR using iRepertoire HTBI primers to build TCR beta libraries. Via MiXCR, TCRdb re-called the multiplex PCR reads, giving one row per CDR3 protein. The data show 390,000 or so distinct CDR3 sequences, with 12% seen just once and approximately 20% held by the top ten. Described time point: newly diagnosed GD, antithyroid drugs for less than 3 months. RNA isolated from PBMCs was used to make the TCR library. In addition, the sample was reused for a study of T cells in Graves' hyperthyroidism and ophthalmopathy.

The sequencing here drew on peripheral blood mononuclear cells (PBMCs), taken at new diagnosis, from a patient treated with antithyroid drugs. These receptor sequences come from a woman younger than 35 with Graves disease.

The chain carries TRBV20-1 and TRBJ2-2; D perhaps matches TRBD1 (6 bases). Trimming removed 4 bases at V and 6 bases at J, with 15 bases between. Per the germline V gene, CDR1 is DFQATT and CDR2 is SNEGSKA (reference sequence). The CDR3 has 14 amino acids. The CDR3 DNA reads TGCAGTGCTACCAGGGGCGTTGCCCCCGGGGAGCTGTTTTTT. Translating gives CSATRGVAPGELFF.

This clonotype was seen many times. The rearrangement uses TRBV20-1 and TRBJ2-7, with D possibly TRBD1 on 5 matching bases. This CDR3 has 13 residues. Deletions cut 4 bases from V and 2 bases from J, with 12 bases between. CDR1 and CDR2 from the germline V gene are DFQATT and SNEGSKA (reference sequence). The CDR3 is CSAIRGWPYEQYF. CDR3 coding DNA: TGCAGTGCTATAAGGGGTTGGCCCTACGAGCAGTACTTC.

The gene calls are TRBV2 and TRBJ2-3, with 7 bases identical to TRBD2. The V segment lost 6 bases and the J segment 2 bases; nucleotides outside the gene matches: 11. Germline CDR1 SNHLY, CDR2 FYNNEI. The CDR3 is made up of 16 amino acids. The CDR3, as DNA: TGTGCCAGCAGCTTAGAACCTAGCGGCTTCACAGATACGCAGTATTTT. This translates into CASSLEPSGFTDTQYF. The variable domain in full, completed from reference TRBV2 and TRBJ2-3, reads EPEVTQTPSHQVTQMGQEVILRCVPISNHLYFYWYRQILGQKVEFLVSFYNNEISEKSEIFDDQFSVERPDGSNFTLKIRSTKLEDSAMYFCASSLEPSGFTDTQYFGPGTRLTVL.